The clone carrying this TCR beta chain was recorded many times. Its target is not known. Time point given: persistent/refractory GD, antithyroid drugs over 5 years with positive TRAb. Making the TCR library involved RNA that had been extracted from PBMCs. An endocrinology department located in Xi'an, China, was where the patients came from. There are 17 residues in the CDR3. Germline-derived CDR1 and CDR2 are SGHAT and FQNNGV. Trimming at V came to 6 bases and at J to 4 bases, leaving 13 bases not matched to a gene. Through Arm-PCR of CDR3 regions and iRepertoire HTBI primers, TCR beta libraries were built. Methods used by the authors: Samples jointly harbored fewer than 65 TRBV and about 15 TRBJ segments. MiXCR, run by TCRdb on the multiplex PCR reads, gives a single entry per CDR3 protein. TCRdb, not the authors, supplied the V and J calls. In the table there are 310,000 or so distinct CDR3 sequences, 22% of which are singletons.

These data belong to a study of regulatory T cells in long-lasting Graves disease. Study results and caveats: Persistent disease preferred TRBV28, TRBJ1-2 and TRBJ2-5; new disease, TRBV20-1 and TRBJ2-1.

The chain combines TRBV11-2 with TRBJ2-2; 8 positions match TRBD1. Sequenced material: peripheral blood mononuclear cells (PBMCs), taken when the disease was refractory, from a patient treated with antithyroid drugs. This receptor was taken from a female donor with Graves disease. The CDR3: CASSHFRTGYSTGELFF. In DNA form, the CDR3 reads TGTGCCAGCAGTCATTTCAGGACAGGGTATAGCACCGGGGAGCTGTTTTTT.